The sequence of this T cell receptor (beta chain) was determined in a study of blood T cell repertoires in COVID-19. Study-level information: Collection of acute and convalescent COVID-19 samples took place in the United States, Italy and Spain. PBMCs, B-cell-depleted T cells, or T cells were the source of the cDNA or gDNA that made up the material.

Trimming took 5 bases from V and 5 from J, leaving 21 bases between them. This CDR3 region has 16 residues. The germline V gene encodes CDR1 KGHSH and CDR2 LQKENI. In the original workflow: Estimated nucleated cell counts came from reference gene primer amplification. The repertoire was sequenced with immunoSEQ multiplex PCR; TCRdb's copy has only in-frame clones and lacks some. The DNA gave D and trimming, while V, J and clone size come from that table. The table lists 45,000 to 50,000 clones, about 83% of them singletons, with 7% to 10% in the top ten. This clone showed up just once. This chain uses TRBV18 with TRBJ1-2; no clear D gene. Sequences were obtained from peripheral blood. This clonotype was sampled from a man of 80 years or more in a cohort sampled during active COVID-19. The CDR3 here is CASSSIVSGSQYGYTF. Written as DNA, the CDR3 is TGTGCCAGCTCATCCATAGTTTCCGGGAGCCAGTATGGCTACACCTTC.